This entry is about one TCR beta chain. Sequencing used immunoSEQ multiplex PCR; TCRdb keeps in-frame clones, though not all of them. The table has hundreds of thousands of clones, approximately 91% seen once. This entry comes from a study of blood T cell repertoires in COVID-19. Study context: PBMCs, B-cell-depleted T cells, or T cells were the source of the cDNA or gDNA that made up the material.

The CDR3 is 14 residues long. From germline, CDR1 is SGHVS and CDR2 FNYEAQ. V lost 2 bases to trimming and J lost 3 bases, with 10 bases between them. This clonotype was sampled from a man in his fifties or sixties who had recovered from COVID-19. The sequenced sample was peripheral blood. The gene calls are TRBV7-6 and TRBJ1-1; a weak D match, TRBD1 (6 bases). The CDR3, as DNA: TGTGCCAGCAGCTTATCCTCAGGGGACACTGAAGCTTTCTTT. It translates to CASSLSSGDTEAFF.